One sample yielded the 20 T cell receptor beta chains listed below, sequenced in a study of T cell responses to AZD1222 COVID-19 vaccine. Repertoires were generated with immunoSEQ multiplex PCR, while TCRdb's copy carries only in-frame clones and drops some. The table records roughly 120,000 clones, 70% to 90% of them present only once. This specimen consisted of peripheral blood, obtained 28 days after the second AZD1222 dose. The receptors come from an adult who received the AZD1222 COVID-19 vaccine.

J is TRBJ1-2 and V is TRBV5-1, with D possibly matching TRBD1 (6 bases). CDR1 is SGHRS and CDR2 is YFSETQ in the germline V gene. This CDR3 spans 16 amino acids. V was trimmed by 6 bases and J by 4 bases, leaving 22 bases between them. The CDR3 bases are TGCGCCAGCACCGAATACAGGGCAGATCCATTCTATGGCTACACCTTC. It encodes CASTEYRADPFYGYTF.

The chain couples TRBV21-1 to TRBJ1-5; TRBD1 reflects the table's D call only, with no check against the DNA. TRBV21-1 is a listed pseudogene. The CDR3 runs to 13 residues. In DNA form, the CDR3 reads TGTGCCAGCATGACAGGGTGGCTTCAGCCCCAGCATTTT. Translating it yields CASMTGWLQPQHF.

The chain carries TRBV4-3 and TRBJ1-6; tentative D call: TRBD1 (5 bases). This CDR3 has 15 amino acids. CDR1 is LGHNA and CDR2 is YSLEER in the germline V gene. Trimming shortened V by 0 bases and J by 5 bases, and 8 bases separated the two germline ends. The chain's CDR3 is CASSQEGTDNSPLHF. The CDR3 bases are TGCGCCAGCAGCCAAGAGGGGACGGATAATTCACCCCTCCACTTT.

The chain uses TRBV25-1 and TRBJ2-1, with D perhaps matching TRBD2 (5 bases). Germline V lookup: CDR1 MGHDK, CDR2 SYGVNS. V shed 8 bases and J shed 3 bases, with 14 bases lying between them. The CDR3 is 14 amino acids. The CDR3 sequence is CASVSGDSYNEQFF. The CDR3 nucleotides read TGTGCCAGCGTAAGCGGAGATAGCTACAATGAGCAGTTCTTC.

The rearrangement links TRBV9 to TRBJ2-7, with D possibly being TRBD2 (6 bases). Trimming took off 3 bases at V and 1 base at J, with 11 bases between the two ends. Per germline, CDR1 SGDLS and CDR2 YYNGEE. CDR3 length equals 14 residues. The chain's CDR3 is CASSGGDDSYEQYF. CDR3 nucleotide sequence: TGTGCCAGCAGCGGGGGGGACGATTCCTACGAGCAGTACTTC.

The J gene is TRBJ2-1, the V gene TRBV9, with D uncertain. Deletions cut 0 bases from V and 4 bases from J, with 8 bases between. Germline V gives CDR1 SGDLS, CDR2 YYNGEE. This CDR3 region has 14 residues. The CDR3 loop is CASSVGQEYNEQFF. The CDR3 DNA sequence: TGTGCCAGCAGCGTAGGGCAGGAGTACAATGAGCAGTTCTTC.

The chain uses TRBV30 and TRBJ1-5, with D tentatively TRBD1 (6 bases). From germline, CDR1 is GTSNPN and CDR2 SVGIG (reference sequence). The CDR3 has 15 amino acids. V was shortened by 3 bases and J by 9 bases, with 21 bases between the two germline ends. The CDR3 sequence: CAWSHGTGQPGPQHF. CDR3 in DNA: TGTGCCTGGAGCCACGGAACCGGACAGCCGGGGCCCCAGCATTTT.

V gene TRBV27 combines with J gene TRBJ2-7, with a tentative D call TRBD1 (6 bases). Germline CDR1 is MNHEY and CDR2 is SMNVEV (reference sequence). The CDR3 runs 14 residues. V lost 4 bases and J lost 4, with 14 bases in between. The CDR3 DNA is TGTGCCAGCAGTTCTATCGACAGGCAGTACGAGCAGTACTTC. Its protein is CASSSIDRQYEQYF.

The V and J genes are TRBV9 and TRBJ2-5; D not certain. CDR3 size: 16 residues. V was pared by 0 bases and J by 1 base, with 13 bases between. The germline gives CDR1 SGDLS, CDR2 YYNGEE. CDR3 loop: CASSVEGSAIQETQYF. The CDR3 DNA sequence: TGTGCCAGCAGCGTAGAGGGTAGTGCCATCCAAGAGACCCAGTACTTC.

The chain combines TRBV13 with TRBJ1-1; the D gene is possibly TRBD1 (6 bases). This CDR3 is 14 amino acids long. The germline V gene has CDR1 PRHDT and CDR2 FYEKMQ (reference sequence). Trimming removed 5 bases at V and 7 bases at J, with 17 bases between. This CDR3 reads CASSPARGGGEAFF. The CDR3 nucleotides read TGTGCCAGCAGCCCTGCAAGGGGGGGAGGTGAAGCTTTCTTT.

V gene TRBV9 combines with J gene TRBJ2-4; D ambiguous. The ends were cut back, 4 bases at V and 0 bases at J, with 8 bases in the middle. This CDR3 region has 14 residues. Per the germline V gene, CDR1 is SGDLS and CDR2 is YYNGEE. The CDR3 DNA is TGTGCCAGCAGCCCCGACATAGCCAAAAACATTCAGTACTTC. Protein sequence: CASSPDIAKNIQYF.

The chain is built from TRBV10-1 and TRBJ1-4; D unclear. Trimming took 5 bases from V and 0 from J, leaving 19 bases between them. The germline V gene has CDR1 WNHNN and CDR2 SYGVQD (reference sequence). The CDR3 is made up of 18 amino acids. The CDR3 DNA reads TGCGCCAGCAGTCCTATCTCGACACCACTAACAACTAATGAAAAACTGTTTTTT. Translation gives CASSPISTPLTTNEKLFF.

The rearrangement links TRBV4-3 to TRBJ2-1; D remains ambiguous. There are 14 residues in the CDR3. Trimming shortened V by 1 base and J by 9 bases, and 13 bases separated the two germline ends. Germline V gene sequence: CDR1 LGHNA, CDR2 YSLEER. CDR3 sequence reads: CASSQGAQGGEQFF. DNA for the CDR3: TGCGCCAGCAGCCAAGGAGCCCAAGGTGGTGAGCAGTTCTTC.

The DNA of the CDR3 is TGTGCCACCGTGGGGCTGACAGGGCGCGGCTACACCTTC. This encodes CATVGLTGRGYTF. This rearrangement joins TRBV19 to TRBJ1-2; 7 nucleotides line up with TRBD1. CDR1 LNHDA and CDR2 SQIVND come from the germline V gene (reference sequence). V lost 10 bases to trimming and J lost 8 bases; unmatched junction nucleotides: 13. The CDR3 has 13 residues.

The chain combines TRBV12-3 or TRBV12-4 with TRBJ1-2; the D is unclear. The CDR3 is made up of 12 amino acids. Trimming pared 6 bases from V and 5 bases from J, leaving 10 bases between. The CDR3 sequence: CASRAPGYGYTF. CDR3 sequence (DNA): TGTGCCAGCAGAGCCCCCGGGTATGGCTACACCTTC.

J is TRBJ2-7 and V is TRBV28; D is undetermined. This CDR3 is built from 16 residues. The germline V gene encodes CDR1 MDHEN and CDR2 SYDVKM. With 5 bases removed from V and 2 bases from J, the gap between germline ends came to 19 bases. CDR3 residues: CASSPSPRVPPYEQYF. CDR3 sequence (DNA): TGTGCCAGCAGTCCTTCCCCTCGAGTCCCGCCCTACGAGCAGTACTTC. The full variable domain, with the rest looked up from reference TRBV28 and TRBJ2-7, is DVKVTQSSRYLVKRTGEKVFLECVQDMDHENMFWYRQDPGLGLRLIYFSYDVKMKEKGDIPEGYSVSREKKERFSLILESASTNQTSMYLCASSPSPRVPPYEQYFGPGTRLTVT.

The chain joins TRBV2 to TRBJ1-2; D uncertain. This CDR3 spans 11 amino acids. Germline V CDR1 and CDR2: SNHLY, FYNNEI. V was trimmed by 5 bases and J by 6 bases, leaving 7 bases between them. CDR3 coding DNA: TGTGCCAGCAGTTCCGCGGATGGCTACACCTTC. Its translation: CASSSADGYTF. The entire variable domain, with the rest obtained from reference TRBV2 and TRBJ1-2, is as follows: EPEVTQTPSHQVTQMGQEVILRCVPISNHLYFYWYRQILGQKVEFLVSFYNNEISEKSEIFDDQFSVERPDGSNFTLKIRSTKLEDSAMYFCASSSADGYTFGSGTRLTVV.

The genes are TRBV4-1 and TRBJ2-7; 13 bases agree with TRBD2. Per germline, CDR1 MGHRA and CDR2 YSYEKL. V was clipped by 0 bases and J by 2 bases; unmatched bases: 1. The CDR3 spans 16 residues. As DNA, the CDR3 is TGCGCCAGCAGCCAAGACACTAGCGGGAGGGCCTACGAGCAGTACTTC. Protein product: CASSQDTSGRAYEQYF.

This chain connects TRBV24-1 to TRBJ1-2, with D unresolved. Germline lookup yields CDR1 KGHDR and CDR2 SFDVKD. The V end was cut by 5 bases, the J end by 3 bases, with 9 bases between. This CDR3 is 13 amino acids long. The CDR3 spells CATSVRGYYGYTF. The CDR3 coding sequence is TGTGCCACCAGTGTGCGTGGCTACTATGGCTACACCTTC.

This chain joins TRBV30 and TRBJ2-1; TRBD2 matches 12 bases. The germline V gene encodes CDR1 GTSNPN and CDR2 SVGIG (reference sequence). The CDR3 spans 14 residues. Unmatched junction bases numbered 6, after V lost 5 bases and J lost 7 bases. This CDR3 is CAWVKLAGGNEQFF. In DNA form, the CDR3 reads TGTGCCTGGGTTAAACTAGCGGGGGGTAATGAGCAGTTCTTC.